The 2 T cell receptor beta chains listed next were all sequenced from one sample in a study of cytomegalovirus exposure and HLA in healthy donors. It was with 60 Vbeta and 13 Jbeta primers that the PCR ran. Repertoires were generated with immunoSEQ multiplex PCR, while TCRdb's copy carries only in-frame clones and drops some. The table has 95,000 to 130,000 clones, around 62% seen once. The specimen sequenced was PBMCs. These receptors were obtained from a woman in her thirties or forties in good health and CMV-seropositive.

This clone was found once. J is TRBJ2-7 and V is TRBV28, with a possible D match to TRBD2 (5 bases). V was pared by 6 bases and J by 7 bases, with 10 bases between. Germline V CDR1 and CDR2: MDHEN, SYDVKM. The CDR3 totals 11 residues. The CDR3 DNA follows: TGTGCCAGCAGCCCCCCGGGAGAGCAGTACTTC. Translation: CASSPPGEQYF. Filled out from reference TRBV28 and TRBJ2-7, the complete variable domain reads DVKVTQSSRYLVKRTGEKVFLECVQDMDHENMFWYRQDPGLGLRLIYFSYDVKMKEKGDIPEGYSVSREKKERFSLILESASTNQTSMYLCASSPPGEQYFGPGTRLTVT.

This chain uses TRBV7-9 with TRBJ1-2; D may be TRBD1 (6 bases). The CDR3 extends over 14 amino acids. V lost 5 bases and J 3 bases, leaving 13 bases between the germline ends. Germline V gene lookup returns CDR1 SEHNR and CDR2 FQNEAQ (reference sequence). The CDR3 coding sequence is TGTGCCAGCAGCCGCTCAGGGGATTACTATGGCTACACCTTC. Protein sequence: CASSRSGDYYGYTF. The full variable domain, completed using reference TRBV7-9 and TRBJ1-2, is DTGVSQNPRHKITKRGQNVTFRCDPISEHNRLYWYRQTLGQGPEFLTYFQNEAQLEKSRLLSDRFSAERPKGSFSTLEIQRTEQGDSAMYLCASSRSGDYYGYTFGSGTRLTVV.